This TCR beta chain was obtained from a study of T cell responses to AZD1222 COVID-19 vaccine. Data came from immunoSEQ multiplex PCR; TCRdb stores just in-frame clones and leaves some out. The sample comprises 90,000 or so clones, approximately 88% of which are singletons, and under 3% rests with the top ten. This clone was seen a few times. The receptor comes from an adult in good health. Sequenced material: peripheral blood, taken on day 0 of AZD1222 vaccination.

The CDR3 DNA sequence: TGTGCCTGGAGTTCCATCGTTGGAAACACCATATATTTT. Its translation: CAWSSIVGNTIYF. The V and J genes are TRBV30 and TRBJ1-3; D remains unclear. This CDR3 has 13 amino acids. The V end was cut by 2 bases, the J end by 3 bases, with 8 bases between. In germline, CDR1 is GTSNPN, CDR2 SVGIG (reference sequence).